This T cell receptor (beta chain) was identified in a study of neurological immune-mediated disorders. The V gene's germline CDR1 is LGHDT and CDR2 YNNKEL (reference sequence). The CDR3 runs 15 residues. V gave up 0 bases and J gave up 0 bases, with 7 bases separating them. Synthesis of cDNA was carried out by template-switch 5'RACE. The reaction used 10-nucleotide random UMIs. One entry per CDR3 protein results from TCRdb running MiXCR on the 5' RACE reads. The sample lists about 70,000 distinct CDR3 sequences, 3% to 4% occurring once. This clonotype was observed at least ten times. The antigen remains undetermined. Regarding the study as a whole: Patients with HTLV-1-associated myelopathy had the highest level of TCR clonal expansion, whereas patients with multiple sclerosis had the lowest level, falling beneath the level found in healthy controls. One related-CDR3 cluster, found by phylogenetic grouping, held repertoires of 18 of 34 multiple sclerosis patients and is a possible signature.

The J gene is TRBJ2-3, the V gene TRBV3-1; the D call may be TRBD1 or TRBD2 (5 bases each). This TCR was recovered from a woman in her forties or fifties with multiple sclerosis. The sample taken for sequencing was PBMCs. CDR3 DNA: TGTGCCAGCAGCCAAGATTGGGGGAGCACAGATACGCAGTATTTT. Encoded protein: CASSQDWGSTDTQYF.